The next 4 T cell receptor beta chains were all read from a single sample in a study of blood T cell repertoires in COVID-19. TCRdb keeps only in-frame clones here, not all; method: immunoSEQ multiplex PCR. The table has about 90,000 clones, approximately 80% seen once. Sequencing was done on a sample of peripheral blood. The receptors derive from a human donor in a cohort sampled during active COVID-19.

The chain joins TRBV7-2 to TRBJ1-5; perhaps TRBD1 as D (6 bases). CDR1 SGHTA and CDR2 FQGNSA come from the germline V gene. Deletions cut 1 base from V and 3 bases from J, with 10 bases between. The CDR3 sequence is 15 residues long. CDR3: CASSLGGGANQPQHF. In DNA, the CDR3 is TGTGCCAGCAGCTTAGGAGGGGGGGCCAATCAGCCCCAGCATTTT.

This chain connects TRBV27 to TRBJ2-7; 10 bases line up with TRBD1. Germline loops: CDR1 MNHEY, CDR2 SMNVEV (reference sequence). The trim removed 6 bases at V and 6 bases at J, leaving 11 bases unmatched. The CDR3 runs to 15 residues. The CDR3 bases are TGTGCCAGCAGGGGACAGGGGCTCCTCCCAGGCGAGCAGTACTTC. This encodes CASRGQGLLPGEQYF.

This clone was counted once. The chain joins TRBV4-2 to TRBJ1-6; D gene uncertain. CDR3 length: 15 amino acids. Germline V gives CDR1 LGHNA, CDR2 YNFKEQ. Trimming stripped 3 bases from V and 0 bases from J, with 6 bases between. The CDR3 nucleotides are TGTGCCAGCAGCCAGGAGAGCTCCTATAATTCACCCCTCCACTTT. Translated, it gives CASSQESSYNSPLHF.

The chain has TRBV6-5 and TRBJ2-2, with D possibly matching TRBD2 (6 bases). The CDR3 spans 13 residues. Germline V gene lookup returns CDR1 MNHEY and CDR2 SVGAGI. V lost 9 bases to trimming and J lost 5 bases, with 13 bases between them. CDR3 loop: CASRRGGTGELFF. CDR3 nucleotide sequence: TGTGCCAGTCGCCGAGGAGGGACCGGGGAGCTGTTTTTT.